Sequencing of this T cell receptor beta chain was carried out in a study of cytomegalovirus exposure and HLA in healthy donors. The primer mix had 60 Vbeta and 13 Jbeta primers. Repertoires were generated with immunoSEQ multiplex PCR, while TCRdb's copy carries only in-frame clones and drops some. In the table there are some 120,000 clones, about 81% of which are singletons. For this clone: One end of the junction varies from germline; a read error may be responsible.

CDR1 and CDR2 from the germline V gene are SEHNR and FQNEAQ (reference sequence). This CDR3 comprises 16 residues. The receptor comes from a woman aged 25 to 39 in good health and CMV-seronegative. Material: PBMCs. V and J are TRBV7-9 and TRBJ1-5; 10 nucleotides align to TRBD1. The CDR3 protein is CSSSQGGQGMGQPQHF. CDR3 bases: TGTTCCAGCAGCCAGGGGGGACAGGGGATGGGTCAGCCCCAGCATTTT.